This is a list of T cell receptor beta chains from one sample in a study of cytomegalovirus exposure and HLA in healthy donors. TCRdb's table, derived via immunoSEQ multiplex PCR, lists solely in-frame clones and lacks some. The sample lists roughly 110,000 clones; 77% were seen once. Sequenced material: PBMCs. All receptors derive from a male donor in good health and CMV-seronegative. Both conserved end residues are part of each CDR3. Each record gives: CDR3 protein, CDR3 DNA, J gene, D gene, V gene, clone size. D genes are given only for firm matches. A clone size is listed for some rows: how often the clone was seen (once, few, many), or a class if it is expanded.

CDR3aa: CASSLGSQGLETQYF
CDR3nt: TGCGCCAGCAGCTTGGGATCTCAGGGTCTAGAGACCCAGTACTTC
j_gene: TRBJ2-5
d_gene: .
v_gene: TRBV5-1
abundance: .

CDR3aa: CASSQLHREFDIAGELFF
CDR3nt: TGTGCCAGCAGCCAACTCCATCGGGAATTCGATATAGCCGGGGAGCTGTTTTTT
j_gene: TRBJ2-2
d_gene: .
v_gene: TRBV14
abundance: once

CDR3aa: CATSTQGGYNEQFF
CDR3nt: TGTGCCACCAGCACTCAGGGGGGCTACAATGAGCAGTTCTTC
j_gene: TRBJ2-1
d_gene: .
v_gene: TRBV15
abundance: .

CDR3aa: CASGGFYGYTF
CDR3nt: TGTGCCAGCGGGGGGTTCTATGGCTACACCTTC
j_gene: TRBJ1-2
d_gene: .
v_gene: TRBV27
abundance: .

CDR3aa: CASSLGTGTQYF
CDR3nt: TGTGCCAGCAGCTTAGGTACAGGCACCCAGTACTTC
j_gene: TRBJ2-5
d_gene: .
v_gene: TRBV7-2
abundance: few

CDR3aa: CASSPLTGGAKNIQYF
CDR3nt: TGTGCCAGCAGCCCCCTAACAGGGGGAGCCAAAAACATTCAGTACTTC
j_gene: TRBJ2-4
d_gene: TRBD1
v_gene: TRBV4-2
abundance: .

CDR3aa: CASSLEQGVDHGYTF
CDR3nt: TGTGCCAGCAGCTTAGAACAGGGGGTCGATCATGGCTACACCTTC
j_gene: TRBJ1-2
d_gene: TRBD1
v_gene: TRBV7-9
abundance: .

CDR3aa: CASSPLGTKPYEQYF
CDR3nt: TGTGCCAGCAGCCCATTAGGGACAAAACCCTACGAGCAGTACTTC
j_gene: TRBJ2-7
d_gene: .
v_gene: TRBV11-2
abundance: .

CDR3aa: CASSGRVRGTGELFF
CDR3nt: TGTGCCAGCAGCGGCAGGGTGAGGGGGACCGGGGAGCTGTTTTTT
j_gene: TRBJ2-2
d_gene: .
v_gene: TRBV2
abundance: .

CDR3aa: CASSLAQGTGTDTQYF
CDR3nt: TGTGCCAGCAGCTTAGCGCAGGGGACGGGCACAGATACGCAGTATTTT
j_gene: TRBJ2-3
d_gene: .
v_gene: TRBV7-8
abundance: .

CDR3aa: CAISETSAYNEQFF
CDR3nt: TGTGCCATCAGTGAAACTAGCGCCTACAATGAGCAGTTCTTC
j_gene: TRBJ2-1
d_gene: TRBD2
v_gene: TRBV10-3
abundance: .

CDR3aa: CAISRAGTEYGYTF
CDR3nt: TGTGCCATCAGTCGGGCCGGGACAGAATATGGCTACACCTTC
j_gene: TRBJ1-2
d_gene: TRBD1
v_gene: TRBV10-3
abundance: .

CDR3aa: CASSDPDRGPNNEQFF
CDR3nt: TGCGCCAGCAGTGACCCGGACAGGGGACCCAACAATGAGCAGTTCTTC
j_gene: TRBJ2-1
d_gene: TRBD1
v_gene: TRBV10-1
abundance: .

CDR3aa: CASSLEETGRNEQFF
CDR3nt: TGTGCCAGCAGCTTAGAGGAGACAGGGAGGAATGAGCAGTTCTTC
j_gene: TRBJ2-1
d_gene: .
v_gene: TRBV7-2
abundance: .

CDR3aa: CASSPREYYGYTF
CDR3nt: TGTGCCAGTAGTCCGAGGGAGTACTATGGCTACACCTTC
j_gene: TRBJ1-2
d_gene: .
v_gene: TRBV19
abundance: .

CDR3aa: CASSEGGGGPYNEQFF
CDR3nt: TGTGCCAGCAGTGAAGGGGGCGGCGGCCCCTACAATGAGCAGTTCTTC
j_gene: TRBJ2-1
d_gene: .
v_gene: TRBV25-1
abundance: .

CDR3aa: CASHTVGLNNEQFF
CDR3nt: TGTGCCAGCCATACGGTGGGCCTCAACAATGAGCAGTTCTTC
j_gene: TRBJ2-1
d_gene: .
v_gene: TRBV28
abundance: few

CDR3aa: CATSREKAGAHYEQYF
CDR3nt: TGTGCCACCAGCAGAGAGAAAGCGGGAGCCCACTACGAGCAGTACTTC
j_gene: TRBJ2-7
d_gene: TRBD2
v_gene: TRBV15
abundance: few

CDR3aa: CASSRTSGPYEQYF
CDR3nt: TGCGCCAGCAGCAGGACTAGCGGTCCCTACGAGCAGTACTTC
j_gene: TRBJ2-7
d_gene: TRBD2
v_gene: TRBV5-1
abundance: .

CDR3aa: CASGLSGEQETQYF
CDR3nt: TGTGCCAGCGGACTTTCAGGGGAGCAAGAGACCCAGTACTTC
j_gene: TRBJ2-5
d_gene: .
v_gene: TRBV6-5
abundance: .

CDR3aa: CASRDSGTDTQYF
CDR3nt: TGTGCCAGTAGAGATTCGGGCACAGATACGCAGTATTTT
j_gene: TRBJ2-3
d_gene: .
v_gene: TRBV19
abundance: once

CDR3aa: CASSLRREWPDTQYF
CDR3nt: TGTGCCAGCAGCTTAAGGCGGGAGTGGCCAGATACGCAGTATTTT
j_gene: TRBJ2-3
d_gene: TRBD2
v_gene: TRBV11-2
abundance: .

CDR3aa: CASSPTSGRADTQYF
CDR3nt: TGTGCCAGCAGCCCTACTAGCGGGAGGGCAGATACGCAGTATTTT
j_gene: TRBJ2-3
d_gene: TRBD2
v_gene: TRBV11-3
abundance: .

CDR3aa: CASSEERGTSGSNEQFF
CDR3nt: TGTGCCAGCAGTGAAGAGAGGGGGACTAGCGGGAGCAATGAGCAGTTCTTC
j_gene: TRBJ2-1
d_gene: TRBD2
v_gene: TRBV25-1
abundance: .

CDR3aa: CASTGSAREQYF
CDR3nt: TGTGCAAGTACAGGTTCGGCTAGGGAGCAGTACTTC
j_gene: TRBJ2-7
d_gene: .
v_gene: TRBV7-9
abundance: .

CDR3aa: CATSSDYEQYF
CDR3nt: TGTGCCACCTCTAGCGACTACGAGCAGTACTTC
j_gene: TRBJ2-7
d_gene: .
v_gene: TRBV10-3
abundance: .

CDR3aa: CASSEGRVGETQYF
CDR3nt: TGTGCCAGCAGTGAAGGGAGAGTGGGAGAGACCCAGTACTTC
j_gene: TRBJ2-5
d_gene: .
v_gene: TRBV6-1
abundance: few